This T cell receptor (beta chain) originates from a study of shared clonotypes between healthy human individuals. TCRdb's table, derived via immunoSEQ multiplex PCR, lists solely in-frame clones and lacks some. There are about 2 million clones in the sample; 90% to 95% occur only once, and 0.1% to 0.15% lies in the top ten. The germline V and J ends were trimmed by 7 bases and 8 bases, with 17 bases remaining between them. This CDR3 region has 13 residues. Per germline, CDR1 MDHEN and CDR2 SYDVKM. The material sequenced was naive CD4+ T cells sorted from blood. This sample's subset: CD45RA+ positively selected. The receptor's source is a man between 18 and 29 years old in good health. The rearrangement uses TRBV28 and TRBJ1-2; no clear D gene. The CDR3 DNA sequence: TGTGCCAGCAAGAAACGCCAGGCGTGGGGCTACACCTTC. This codes for CASKKRQAWGYTF.